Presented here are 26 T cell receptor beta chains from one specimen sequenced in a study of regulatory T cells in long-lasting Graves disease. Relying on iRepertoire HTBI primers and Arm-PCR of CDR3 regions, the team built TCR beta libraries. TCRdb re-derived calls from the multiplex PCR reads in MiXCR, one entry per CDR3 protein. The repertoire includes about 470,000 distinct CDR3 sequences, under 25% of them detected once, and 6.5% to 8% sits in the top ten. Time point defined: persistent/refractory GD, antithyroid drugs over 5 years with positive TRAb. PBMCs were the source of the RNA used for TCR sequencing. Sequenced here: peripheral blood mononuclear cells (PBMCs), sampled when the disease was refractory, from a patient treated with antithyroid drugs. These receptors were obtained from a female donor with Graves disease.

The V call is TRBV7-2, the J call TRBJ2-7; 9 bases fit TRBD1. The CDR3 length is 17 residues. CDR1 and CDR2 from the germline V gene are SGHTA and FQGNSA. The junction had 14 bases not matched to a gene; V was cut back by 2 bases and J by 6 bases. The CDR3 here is CASSLYFIGTGLVEQYF. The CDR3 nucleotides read TGTGCCAGCAGCTTATATTTTATCGGGACAGGGTTGGTCGAGCAGTACTTC.

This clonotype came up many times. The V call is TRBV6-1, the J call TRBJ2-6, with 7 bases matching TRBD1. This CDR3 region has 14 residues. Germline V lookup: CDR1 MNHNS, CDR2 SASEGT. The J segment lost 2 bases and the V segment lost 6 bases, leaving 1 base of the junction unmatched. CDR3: CASRRGPGANVLTF. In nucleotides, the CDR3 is TGTGCCAGCAGAAGGGGGCCTGGGGCCAACGTCCTGACTTTC.

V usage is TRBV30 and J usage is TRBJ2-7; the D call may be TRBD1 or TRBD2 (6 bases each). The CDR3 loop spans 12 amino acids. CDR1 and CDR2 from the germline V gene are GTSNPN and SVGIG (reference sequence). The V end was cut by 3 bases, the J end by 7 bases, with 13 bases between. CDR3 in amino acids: CAWRSGGWEQYF. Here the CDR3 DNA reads TGTGCCTGGAGGTCCGGGGGCTGGGAGCAGTACTTC.

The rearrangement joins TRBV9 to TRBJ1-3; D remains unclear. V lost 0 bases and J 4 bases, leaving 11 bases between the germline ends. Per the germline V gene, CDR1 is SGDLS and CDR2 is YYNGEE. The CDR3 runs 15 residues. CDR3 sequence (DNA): TGTGCCAGCAGCGTAGAACACGGCGCCGGAAACACCATATATTTT. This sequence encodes CASSVEHGAGNTIYF.

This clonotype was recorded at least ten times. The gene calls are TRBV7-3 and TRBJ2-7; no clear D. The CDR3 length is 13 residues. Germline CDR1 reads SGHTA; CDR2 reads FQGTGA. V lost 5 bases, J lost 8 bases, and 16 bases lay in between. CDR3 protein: CASSPDPLMQQYF. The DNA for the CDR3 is TGTGCCAGCAGCCCAGACCCCCTTATGCAGCAGTACTTC.

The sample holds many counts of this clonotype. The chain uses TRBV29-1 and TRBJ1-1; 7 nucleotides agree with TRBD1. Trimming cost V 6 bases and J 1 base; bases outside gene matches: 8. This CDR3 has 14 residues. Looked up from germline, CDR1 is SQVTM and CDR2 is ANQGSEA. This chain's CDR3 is CSVALGDRNTEAFF. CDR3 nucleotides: TGCAGCGTGGCCCTGGGGGACAGGAACACTGAAGCTTTCTTT.

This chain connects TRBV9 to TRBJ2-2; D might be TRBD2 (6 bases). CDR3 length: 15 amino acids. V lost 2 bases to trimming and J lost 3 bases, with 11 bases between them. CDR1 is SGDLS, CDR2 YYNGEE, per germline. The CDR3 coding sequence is TGTGCCAGCAGCGTTTCCCCGGGGGACACCGGGGAGCTGTTTTTT. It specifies CASSVSPGDTGELFF.

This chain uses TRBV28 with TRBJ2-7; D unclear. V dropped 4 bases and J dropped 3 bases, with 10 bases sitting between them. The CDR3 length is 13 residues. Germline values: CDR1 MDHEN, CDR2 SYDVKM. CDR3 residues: CASSYSGLYEQYF. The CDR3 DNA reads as TGTGCCAGCAGTTACTCGGGCCTCTACGAGCAGTACTTC.

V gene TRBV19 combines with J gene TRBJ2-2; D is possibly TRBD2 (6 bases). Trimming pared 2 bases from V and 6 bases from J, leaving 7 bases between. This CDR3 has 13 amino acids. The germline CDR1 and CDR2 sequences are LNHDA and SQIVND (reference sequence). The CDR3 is CASSITGAGELFF. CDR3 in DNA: TGTGCCAGTAGTATAACGGGGGCCGGGGAGCTGTTTTTT.

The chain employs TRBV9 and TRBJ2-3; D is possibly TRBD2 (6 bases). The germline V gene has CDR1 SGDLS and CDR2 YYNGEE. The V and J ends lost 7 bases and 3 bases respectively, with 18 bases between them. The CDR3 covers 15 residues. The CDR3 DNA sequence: TGTGCCAGCGGGGTCGAGGCTAGCGTAACAGATACGCAGTATTTT. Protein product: CASGVEASVTDTQYF.

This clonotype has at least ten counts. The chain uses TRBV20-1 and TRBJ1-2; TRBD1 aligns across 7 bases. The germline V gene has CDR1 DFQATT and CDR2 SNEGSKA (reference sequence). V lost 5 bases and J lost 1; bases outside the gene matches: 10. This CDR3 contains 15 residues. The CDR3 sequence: CSAERGQRINYGYTF. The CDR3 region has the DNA TGCAGTGCTGAACGGGGACAGCGGATTAACTATGGCTACACCTTC.

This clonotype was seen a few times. The CDR3 protein is CASSLSGTGTREQYF. The CDR3 coding sequence is TGTGCCAGCAGTTTATCCGGGACAGGGACTAGAGAGCAGTACTTC. The chain joins TRBV27 to TRBJ2-7; weak D call: TRBD1 (9 bases). The ends were cut back, 0 bases at V and 7 bases at J, with 16 bases in the middle. This CDR3 contains 15 residues. The germline V gene has CDR1 MNHEY and CDR2 SMNVEV (reference sequence).

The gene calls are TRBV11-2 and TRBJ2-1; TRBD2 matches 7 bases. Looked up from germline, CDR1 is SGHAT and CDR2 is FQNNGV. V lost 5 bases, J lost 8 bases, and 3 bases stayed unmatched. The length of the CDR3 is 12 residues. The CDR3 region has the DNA TGTGCCAGCAGCGGGACTACGCATGAGCAGTTCTTC. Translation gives CASSGTTHEQFF.

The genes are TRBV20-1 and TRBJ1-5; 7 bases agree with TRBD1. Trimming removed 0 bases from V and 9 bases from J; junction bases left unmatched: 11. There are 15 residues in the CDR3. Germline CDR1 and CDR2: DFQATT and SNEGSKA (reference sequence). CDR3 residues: CSARDRAGGKRPQHF. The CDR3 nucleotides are TGCAGTGCTAGAGATCGGGCAGGGGGTAAGAGGCCCCAGCATTTT.

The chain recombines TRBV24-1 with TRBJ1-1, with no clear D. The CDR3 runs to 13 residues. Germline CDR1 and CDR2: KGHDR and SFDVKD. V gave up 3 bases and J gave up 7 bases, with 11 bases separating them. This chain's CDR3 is CATSDTRSDEAFF. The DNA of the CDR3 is TGTGCCACCAGTGATACCAGGTCCGATGAAGCTTTCTTT.

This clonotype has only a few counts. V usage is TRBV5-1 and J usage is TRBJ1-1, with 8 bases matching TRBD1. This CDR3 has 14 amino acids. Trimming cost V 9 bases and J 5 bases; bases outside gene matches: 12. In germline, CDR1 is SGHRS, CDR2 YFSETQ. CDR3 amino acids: CATRTGKVRTEAFF. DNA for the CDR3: TGCGCCACCCGGACAGGGAAGGTACGGACTGAAGCTTTCTTT. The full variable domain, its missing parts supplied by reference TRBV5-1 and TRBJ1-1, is KAGVTQTPRYLIKTRGQQVTLSCSPISGHRSVSWYQQTPGQGLQFLFEYFSETQRNKGNFPGRFSGRQFSNSRSEMNVSTLELGDSALYLCATRTGKVRTEAFFGQGTRLTVV.

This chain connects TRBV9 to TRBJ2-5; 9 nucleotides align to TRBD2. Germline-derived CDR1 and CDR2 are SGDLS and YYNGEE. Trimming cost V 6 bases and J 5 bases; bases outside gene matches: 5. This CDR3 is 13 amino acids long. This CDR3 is CASTPGLAETQYF. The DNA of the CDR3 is TGTGCCAGCACTCCGGGACTAGCTGAGACCCAGTACTTC.

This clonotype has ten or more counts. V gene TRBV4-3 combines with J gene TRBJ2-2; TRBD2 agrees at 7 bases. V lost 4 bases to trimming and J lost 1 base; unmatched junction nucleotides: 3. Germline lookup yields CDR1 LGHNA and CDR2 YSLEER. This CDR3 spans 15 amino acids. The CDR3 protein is CASSRTSVNTGELFF. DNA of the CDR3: TGCGCCAGCAGCCGAACTAGCGTGAACACCGGGGAGCTGTTTTTT.

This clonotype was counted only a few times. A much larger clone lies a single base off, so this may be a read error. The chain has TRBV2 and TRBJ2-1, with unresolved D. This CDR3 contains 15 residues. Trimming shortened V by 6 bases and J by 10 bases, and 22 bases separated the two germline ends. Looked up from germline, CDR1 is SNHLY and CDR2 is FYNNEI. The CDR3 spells CASRSAYDFSYEQFF. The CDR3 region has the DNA TGTGCCAGCAGGTCAGCGTATGACTTCTCCTACGAGCAGTTCTTC.

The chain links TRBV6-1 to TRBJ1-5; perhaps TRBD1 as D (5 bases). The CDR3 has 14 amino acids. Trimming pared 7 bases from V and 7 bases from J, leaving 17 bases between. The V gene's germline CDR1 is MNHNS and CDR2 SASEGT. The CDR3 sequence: CASTQGGSWQPQHF. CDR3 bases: TGTGCCAGCACCCAGGGTGGCAGCTGGCAGCCCCAGCATTTT.

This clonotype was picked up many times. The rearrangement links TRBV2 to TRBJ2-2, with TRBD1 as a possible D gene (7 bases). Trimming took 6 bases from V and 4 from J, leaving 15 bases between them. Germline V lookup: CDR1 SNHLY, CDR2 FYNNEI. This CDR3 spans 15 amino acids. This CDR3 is CASSHRQGGTGELFF. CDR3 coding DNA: TGTGCCAGCAGCCACCGACAGGGAGGCACCGGGGAGCTGTTTTTT.

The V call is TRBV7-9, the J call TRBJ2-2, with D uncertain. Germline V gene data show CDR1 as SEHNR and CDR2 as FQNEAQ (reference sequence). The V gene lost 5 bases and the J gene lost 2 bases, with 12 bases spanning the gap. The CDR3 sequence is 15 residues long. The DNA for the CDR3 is TGTGCCAGCAGCACCACCCACAGTAACACCGGGGAGCTGTTTTTT. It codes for CASSTTHSNTGELFF.

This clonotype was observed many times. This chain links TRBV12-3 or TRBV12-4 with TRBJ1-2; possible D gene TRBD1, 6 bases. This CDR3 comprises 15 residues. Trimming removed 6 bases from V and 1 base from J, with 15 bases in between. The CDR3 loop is CASRVTGSRNYGYTF. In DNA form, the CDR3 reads TGTGCCAGCAGAGTAACAGGGTCGCGTAACTATGGCTACACCTTC.

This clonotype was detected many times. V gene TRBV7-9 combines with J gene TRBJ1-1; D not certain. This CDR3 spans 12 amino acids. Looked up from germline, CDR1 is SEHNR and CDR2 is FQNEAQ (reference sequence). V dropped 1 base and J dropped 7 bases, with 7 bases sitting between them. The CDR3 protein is CASSLDLGEAFF. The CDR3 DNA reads TGTGCCAGCAGCTTAGATCTGGGTGAAGCTTTCTTT.

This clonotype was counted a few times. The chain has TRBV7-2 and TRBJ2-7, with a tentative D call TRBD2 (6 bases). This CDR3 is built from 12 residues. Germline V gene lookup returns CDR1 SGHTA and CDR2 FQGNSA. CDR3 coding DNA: TGTGCAGCGGCGGGGATCTCCTACGAGCAGTACTTC. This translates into CAAAGISYEQYF. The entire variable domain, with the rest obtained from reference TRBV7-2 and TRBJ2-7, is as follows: GAGVSQSPSNKVTEKGKDVELRCDPISGHTALYWYRQSLGQGLEFLIYFQGNSAPDKSGLPSDRFSAERTGGSVSTLTIQRTQQEDSAVYLCAAAGISYEQYFGPGTRLTVT.

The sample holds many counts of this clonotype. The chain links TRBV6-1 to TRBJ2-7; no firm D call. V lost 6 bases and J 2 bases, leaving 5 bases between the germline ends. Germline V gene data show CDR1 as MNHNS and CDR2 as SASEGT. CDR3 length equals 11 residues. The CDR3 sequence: CASSRTYEQYF. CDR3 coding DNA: TGTGCCAGCAGCCGCACCTACGAGCAGTACTTC.